This T cell receptor beta chain was documented in a study of T cell repertoires in ileal Crohn's disease. V was clipped by 3 bases and J by 9 bases; unmatched bases: 13. The CDR3 covers 15 residues. Germline values: CDR1 SGDLS, CDR2 YYNGEE. Study findings and constraints: High-frequency clones were more common in sorted CD8 than CD4 cells.

With regard to this clone: The antigen is unknown.

Profiling relied on immunoSEQ multiplex PCR, and the TCRdb table lists in-frame clones only, not all of them. This table holds 25,000 to 35,000 clones, roughly 81% found once. V and J are TRBV9 and TRBJ1-2, with 8 positions matching TRBD1. The TCR comes from an adult with Crohn's disease. Sequencing used ileal tissue. The DNA of the CDR3 is TGTGCCAGCAGCGGTAGTAGTGGCAGGGGGCTCAGCTACACCTTC. Residues: CASSGSSGRGLSYTF.